A selection of T cell receptor beta chains follows, all from one sample in a study of early T cells in non-severe SARS-CoV-2 infection. Via MiXCR, TCRdb re-called the 5' RACE reads, giving one row per CDR3 protein. This sample yields about 83,000 distinct CDR3 sequences, of which roughly a tenth are seen a single time; approximately 8% belongs to the top ten. The sample here was whole blood, taken at baseline. The receptors shown here come from an adult who was a healthcare worker with PCR-confirmed SARS-CoV-2 infection or an uninfected control (not recorded which). Both conserved end residues are part of each CDR3. Each record gives: CDR3 protein, CDR3 DNA, V gene, J gene, clone size, D gene. D genes are given only for firm matches. Some rows have no size entry. The others give once, few or many, or a class for an expanded clone.

CDR3aa: CASSDGASTDTQYF
CDR3nt: TGTGCCAGCAGTGACGGGGCGTCCACAGATACGCAGTATTTT
v_gene: TRBV6-4
j_gene: TRBJ2-3
abundance: many
d_gene: NA

CDR3aa: CASSRRWTSGQETQYF
CDR3nt: TGTGCCAGCAGCCGGAGGTGGACTAGCGGTCAAGAGACCCAGTACTTC
v_gene: TRBV7-2
j_gene: TRBJ2-5
abundance: many
d_gene: TRBD2

CDR3aa: CSAVVAGGGTGELFF
CDR3nt: TGCAGTGCCGTGGTAGCGGGAGGCGGCACCGGGGAGCTGTTTTTT
v_gene: TRBV20-1
j_gene: TRBJ2-2
abundance: many
d_gene: TRBD2

CDR3aa: CAISKQDYNNEQFF
CDR3nt: TGTGCCATCTCCAAGCAGGACTATAACAATGAGCAGTTCTTC
v_gene: TRBV10-3
j_gene: TRBJ2-1
abundance: NA
d_gene: NA

CDR3aa: CAISGLLTGELFF
CDR3nt: TGTGCCATCAGTGGCCTACTCACCGGGGAGCTGTTTTTT
v_gene: TRBV10-3
j_gene: TRBJ2-2
abundance: NA
d_gene: NA

CDR3aa: CASILRQGEYEQYF
CDR3nt: TGTGCCAGCATCCTTCGACAGGGGGAGTACGAGCAGTACTTC
v_gene: TRBV27
j_gene: TRBJ2-7
abundance: many
d_gene: TRBD1

CDR3aa: CSARVSSYQETQYF
CDR3nt: TGCAGTGCTAGAGTGAGCAGCTACCAAGAGACCCAGTACTTC
v_gene: TRBV20-1
j_gene: TRBJ2-5
abundance: NA
d_gene: NA

CDR3aa: CASSLAPGIDTQYF
CDR3nt: TGCGCCAGCAGCTTGGCACCGGGAATAGATACGCAGTATTTT
v_gene: TRBV5-1
j_gene: TRBJ2-3
abundance: few
d_gene: NA

CDR3aa: CASGPSARTGNTIYF
CDR3nt: TGTGCCAGCGGCCCCTCCGCCCGGACTGGAAACACCATATATTTT
v_gene: TRBV28
j_gene: TRBJ1-3
abundance: few
d_gene: NA

CDR3aa: CASSPDLSNYGYTF
CDR3nt: TGTGCCAGCAGCCCGGATTTATCGAACTATGGCTACACCTTC
v_gene: TRBV9
j_gene: TRBJ1-2
abundance: NA
d_gene: NA

CDR3aa: CASSARAEQFF
CDR3nt: TGTGCCAGCAGCGCCCGGGCTGAGCAGTTCTTC
v_gene: TRBV12-3/TRBV12-4
j_gene: TRBJ2-1
abundance: few
d_gene: NA

CDR3aa: CASSLSVSRNEQYF
CDR3nt: TGTGCCAGCAGCTTATCGGTGTCTAGGAACGAGCAGTACTTC
v_gene: TRBV7-9
j_gene: TRBJ2-7
abundance: few
d_gene: NA

CDR3aa: CASTIKGGSKLFF
CDR3nt: TGTGCCAGCACGATAAAAGGCGGGAGTAAGTTGTTCTTC
v_gene: TRBV11-2
j_gene: TRBJ2-1
abundance: few
d_gene: TRBD2

CDR3aa: CASSVANGYNSPLHF
CDR3nt: TGTGCCAGCAGCGTGGCGAACGGCTATAATTCACCCCTCCACTTT
v_gene: TRBV9
j_gene: TRBJ1-6
abundance: NA
d_gene: NA

CDR3aa: CSASPTLQVYNEQFF
CDR3nt: TGCAGTGCTAGTCCAACTTTGCAGGTTTACAATGAGCAGTTCTTC
v_gene: TRBV20-1
j_gene: TRBJ2-1
abundance: NA
d_gene: NA

CDR3aa: CASSLAFQETQYF
CDR3nt: TGTGCCAGCAGCCTCGCGTTCCAAGAGACCCAGTACTTC
v_gene: TRBV7-9
j_gene: TRBJ2-5
abundance: many
d_gene: NA

CDR3aa: CASSPINTGELSF
CDR3nt: TGTGCCAGCAGTCCAATTAACACCGGGGAGCTGTCTTTT
v_gene: TRBV28
j_gene: TRBJ2-2
abundance: many
d_gene: NA

CDR3aa: CASSFRGESNQPQHF
CDR3nt: TGTGCCAGCAGTTTTAGGGGGGAAAGCAATCAGCCCCAGCATTTT
v_gene: TRBV27
j_gene: TRBJ1-5
abundance: many
d_gene: NA

CDR3aa: CASSHRQGSNEQYF
CDR3nt: TGTGCCAGCTCACATAGACAGGGGTCTAACGAGCAGTACTTC
v_gene: TRBV18
j_gene: TRBJ2-7
abundance: NA
d_gene: TRBD1

CDR3aa: CASSPRDSRDTGELFF
CDR3nt: TGCGCCAGCAGTCCTCGGGACTCCAGGGACACCGGGGAGCTGTTTTTT
v_gene: TRBV23-1
j_gene: TRBJ2-2
abundance: few
d_gene: NA

CDR3aa: CASSSAHTGELFF
CDR3nt: TGTGCCAGCAGTTCGGCCCACACCGGGGAGCTGTTTTTT
v_gene: TRBV28
j_gene: TRBJ2-2
abundance: few
d_gene: NA

CDR3aa: CASSFLTSSETQYF
CDR3nt: TGTGCCAGCAGCTTCCTGACGTCGTCGGAGACCCAGTACTTC
v_gene: TRBV7-9
j_gene: TRBJ2-5
abundance: few
d_gene: NA

CDR3aa: CASSLVGVPTYEQYF
CDR3nt: TGTGCCAGCAGCTTGGTTGGGGTTCCCACCTACGAGCAGTACTTC
v_gene: TRBV5-4
j_gene: TRBJ2-7
abundance: few
d_gene: NA

CDR3aa: CAISDLVGTSGGSSYNEQFF
CDR3nt: TGTGCCATCAGTGACCTGGTTGGGACTAGCGGGGGAAGCTCCTACAATGAGCAGTTCTTC
v_gene: TRBV10-3
j_gene: TRBJ2-1
abundance: few
d_gene: TRBD2

CDR3aa: CASSATGQSGELFF
CDR3nt: TGTGCCAGCAGCGCTACCGGACAGTCCGGGGAGCTGTTTTTT
v_gene: TRBV21-1
j_gene: TRBJ2-2
abundance: few
d_gene: NA

CDR3aa: CASSQVARTPEAFF
CDR3nt: TGTGCCAGCAGCCAAGTAGCCAGAACCCCTGAAGCTTTCTTT
v_gene: TRBV14
j_gene: TRBJ1-1
abundance: few
d_gene: NA

CDR3aa: CASSPGRAPDTQYF
CDR3nt: TGTGCCAGCAGCCCTGGGAGGGCCCCAGATACGCAGTATTTT
v_gene: TRBV6-1
j_gene: TRBJ2-3
abundance: NA
d_gene: TRBD2

CDR3aa: CASSLIPANTEAFF
CDR3nt: TGCGCCAGCAGCTTGATCCCAGCGAACACTGAAGCTTTCTTT
v_gene: TRBV5-1
j_gene: TRBJ1-1
abundance: NA
d_gene: NA

CDR3aa: CASSRDSGNTIYF
CDR3nt: TGTGCCAGCAGCCGGGACAGTGGAAACACCATATATTTT
v_gene: TRBV16
j_gene: TRBJ1-3
abundance: NA
d_gene: TRBD1

CDR3aa: CASSSASNEQFF
CDR3nt: TGTGCCAGCAGCTCGGCGAGCAATGAGCAGTTCTTC
v_gene: TRBV7-9
j_gene: TRBJ2-1
abundance: NA
d_gene: NA

CDR3aa: CASSYKLVTYNEQFF
CDR3nt: TGTGCCAGCAGTTACAAATTGGTTACCTACAATGAGCAGTTCTTC
v_gene: TRBV6-2/TRBV6-3
j_gene: TRBJ2-1
abundance: NA
d_gene: NA

CDR3aa: CASSQDPAEQETQYF
CDR3nt: TGTGCCAGCAGCCAAGATCCAGCGGAACAAGAGACCCAGTACTTC
v_gene: TRBV3-1
j_gene: TRBJ2-5
abundance: many
d_gene: NA

CDR3aa: CASSSRLVLYNEQFF
CDR3nt: TGTGCCAGCAGCTCTAGACTAGTTTTGTACAATGAGCAGTTCTTC
v_gene: TRBV7-9
j_gene: TRBJ2-1
abundance: few
d_gene: NA

CDR3aa: CASSPGHRDSYEQYF
CDR3nt: TGCGCCAGCAGCCCCGGACACCGAGACAGCTACGAGCAGTACTTC
v_gene: TRBV5-1
j_gene: TRBJ2-7
abundance: many
d_gene: NA

CDR3aa: CASSLVGDLDEKLFF
CDR3nt: TGTGCCAGCAGCTTAGTCGGAGATTTGGATGAAAAACTGTTTTTT
v_gene: TRBV7-9
j_gene: TRBJ1-4
abundance: many
d_gene: NA

CDR3aa: CASSFMVDTEAFF
CDR3nt: TGTGCCAGCAGTTTCATGGTGGACACTGAAGCTTTCTTT
v_gene: TRBV27
j_gene: TRBJ1-1
abundance: many
d_gene: NA

CDR3aa: CASSLWFSDQPQHF
CDR3nt: TGTGCCAGCAGCTTGTGGTTTAGCGATCAGCCCCAGCATTTT
v_gene: TRBV5-6
j_gene: TRBJ1-5
abundance: NA
d_gene: NA

CDR3aa: CASPPGGGNTEAFF
CDR3nt: TGTGCCAGTCCTCCAGGGGGCGGAAACACTGAAGCTTTCTTT
v_gene: TRBV28
j_gene: TRBJ1-1
abundance: few
d_gene: TRBD1

CDR3aa: CASVAGVFTDTQYF
CDR3nt: TGTGCCAGCGTAGCGGGAGTGTTCACAGATACGCAGTATTTT
v_gene: TRBV2
j_gene: TRBJ2-3
abundance: many
d_gene: TRBD2